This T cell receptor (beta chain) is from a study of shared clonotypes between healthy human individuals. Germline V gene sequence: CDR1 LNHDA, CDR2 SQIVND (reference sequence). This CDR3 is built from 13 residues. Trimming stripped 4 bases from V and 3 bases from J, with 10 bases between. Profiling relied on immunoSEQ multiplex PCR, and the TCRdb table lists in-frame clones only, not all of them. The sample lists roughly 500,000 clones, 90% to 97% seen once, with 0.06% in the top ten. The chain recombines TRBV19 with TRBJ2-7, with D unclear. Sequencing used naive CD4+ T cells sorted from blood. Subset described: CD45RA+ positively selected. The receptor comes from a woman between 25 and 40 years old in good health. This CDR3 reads CASSKKSSYEQYF. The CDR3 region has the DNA TGTGCCAGTAGTAAGAAAAGCAGCTACGAGCAGTACTTC.